This record covers a single T cell receptor (beta chain). The specificity of this receptor is unknown. No base quality values were provided; no much bigger clone lies one nucleotide off. Donors were healthy HIV-negative adults with no recently reported acute infections or vaccinations. Every donor was a Caucasian adult living in Nashville, Tennessee, USA. CD4+ T cells were enriched by magnetic negative selection; naive cells were then positively selected on CD45RA, and the negative fraction formed the memory subset. Blood was obtained by leukapheresis, after which PBMCs were separated by Ficoll-Histopaque density gradient centrifugation and cryopreserved in liquid nitrogen vapor phase. Analytical flow cytometry was used to check the purity and quantity of every magnetically sorted T cell population. Each sorted fraction had its genomic DNA isolated and then quantified by UV absorbance on a Nanodrop 2000c.

The data were taken from a study of shared clonotypes between healthy human individuals (TCRdb year 2020). For context, the study as a whole: The cohort comprised a couple of women and a few men aged 18 to 49 years. The study deeply sequenced blood TCR repertoires of five healthy adults to estimate repertoire size and the extent of clonotype sharing between individuals. For each donor, three plates each were used for CD4 naive and CD4 memory, two plates were used for CD8 naive, and one plate was used for CD8 memory. Different laboratories and diverse techniques were used to prepare libraries and sequence TCR repertoires, to increase sequencing depth and limit assay-specific biases. Between about 0.94 and 8.9 billion PBMCs per donor were obtained by leukapheresis.

Points the paper makes about the study in general: Incomplete sequencing was indicated by rarefaction of sorted-subset datasets, despite the large sequencing depth. When a few donors were compared, the shared fraction of clonotypes was roughly 5% for naive CD4, less than 4% for naive CD8, roughly 2.3% for memory CD4, and less than 0.45% for memory CD8. Naive subsets generally had larger estimated clonotype richness than memory subsets. Clonotypes shared by all four sorted-subset donors showed higher generation probabilities than non-shared clonotypes. Sampling was limited to blood, and TCR repertoires in tissue likely differ from TCR repertoires in blood. Pairwise subsampling led to the expectation that sequencing depth would affect the degree of clonotype sharing among donors. Because the study included only a small number of donors, the genetic and exposure-history diversity represented was limited.

Using the deep immunoSEQ assay, TCR CDR3 regions were amplified from genomic DNA by multiplex PCR. Extracted genomic DNA from each cell subset was distributed evenly across all wells of several immunoSEQ 96-well plates, and each plate was treated as a replicate. Each replicate PCR for sorted subsets received about 220 ng genomic DNA, equal to about 30,000 T cell genomes. Purified libraries were quantified with a Qubit 3.0 fluorometer, sized on a Bioanalyzer 2100, and re-quantified with the KAPA Library Quantification kit. Every immunoSEQ 96-well plate was sequenced on a dedicated single-read 150-cycle Illumina NextSeq 550 flow cell. In the original analysis: Because only junctional sequences without quality scores were contained in the immunoSEQ output, filtering matching that applied to full-length reads could not be performed. Sequences were annotated with PyIR, a Python wrapper for IgBLAST v1.9, and V/J genes and CDR3 were assigned using IMGT germline references. Reads were removed for weak V/J assignments (E-value above 1e-6), missing CDR3, stop codons, out-of-frame junctions, or ambiguous translated residues. V3J clonotypes were defined as sequences sharing an identical inferred V gene, J gene, and CDR3 amino acid sequence. Percentage overlap between repertoires was calculated by dividing the number of shared unique clonotypes by the size of the smaller repertoire. Three approaches were used to assess repertoire richness: RTK rarefaction, the Chao1 estimator, and Recon v2.1 estimates of unobserved clonotypes. OLGA was used to compute generation probabilities for all TCRbeta clonotypes that the gDNA method yielded from a handful of donors. TCRdb carries this immuneACCESS record with in-frame sequences only. Its versions omit some clonotypes, under half of them owing to an unresolved V gene in the studies checked, with the rest unexplained. V, J and clone size derive from that table, while D and trimming were established from the DNA sequence. This sample lists more than 400,000 clones; more than 95% were detected once. Around 0.066% of the sample is taken by the ten largest.

The germline V gene provides CDR1 MDHEN and CDR2 SYDVKM. Deletion took 2 bases off V and 13 bases off J, with a span of 11 bases between the germline ends. Spanning cysteine to phenylalanine, the CDR3 consists of 11 amino acids. Kept here is only the CDR3 DNA, which spans 33 bases and is read in frame from base 1. The sequence was obtained from a woman aged 25-40 years in good health. The specimen was naive CD4+ T cells sorted from blood. In light of the paper, this sample's cell subset or site label describes: CD45RA+ positively selected. The V and J genes are TRBV28 and TRBJ1-1; the D gene is not confidently resolved. The DNA reads TGTGCCAGCAGTTTAGGGCCCTCGTTTTTCTTT. This codes for CASSLGPSFFF.